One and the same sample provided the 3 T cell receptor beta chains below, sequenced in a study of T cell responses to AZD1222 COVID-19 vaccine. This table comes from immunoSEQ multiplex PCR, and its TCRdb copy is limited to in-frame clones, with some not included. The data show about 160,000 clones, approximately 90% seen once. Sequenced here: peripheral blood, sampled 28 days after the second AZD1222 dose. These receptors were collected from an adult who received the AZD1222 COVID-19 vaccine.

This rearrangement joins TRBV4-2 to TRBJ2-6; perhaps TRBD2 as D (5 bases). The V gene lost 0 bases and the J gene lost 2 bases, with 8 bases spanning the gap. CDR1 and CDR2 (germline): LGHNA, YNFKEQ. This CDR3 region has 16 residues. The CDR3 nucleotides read TGTGCCAGCAGCCAAGAAAAACTAGCTGGGGCCAACGTCCTGACTTTC. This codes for CASSQEKLAGANVLTF.

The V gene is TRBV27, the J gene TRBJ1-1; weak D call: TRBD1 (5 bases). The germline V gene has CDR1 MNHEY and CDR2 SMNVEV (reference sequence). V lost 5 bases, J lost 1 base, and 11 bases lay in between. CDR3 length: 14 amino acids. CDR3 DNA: TGTGCCAGCAGTCCCATCGGGGGGAACACTGAAGCTTTCTTT. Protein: CASSPIGGNTEAFF.

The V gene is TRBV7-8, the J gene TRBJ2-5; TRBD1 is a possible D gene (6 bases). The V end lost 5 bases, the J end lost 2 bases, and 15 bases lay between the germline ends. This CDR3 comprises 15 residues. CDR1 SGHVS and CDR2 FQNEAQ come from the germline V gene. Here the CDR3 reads CASSPLRGLQETQYF. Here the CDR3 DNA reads TGTGCCAGCAGCCCCCTCAGGGGCTTGCAAGAGACCCAGTACTTC. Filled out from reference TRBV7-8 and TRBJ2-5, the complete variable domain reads GAGVSQSPRYKVAKRGQDVALRCDPISGHVSLFWYQQALGQGPEFLTYFQNEAQLDKSGLPSDRFFAERPEGSVSTLKIQRTQQEDSAVYLCASSPLRGLQETQYFGPGTRLLVL.